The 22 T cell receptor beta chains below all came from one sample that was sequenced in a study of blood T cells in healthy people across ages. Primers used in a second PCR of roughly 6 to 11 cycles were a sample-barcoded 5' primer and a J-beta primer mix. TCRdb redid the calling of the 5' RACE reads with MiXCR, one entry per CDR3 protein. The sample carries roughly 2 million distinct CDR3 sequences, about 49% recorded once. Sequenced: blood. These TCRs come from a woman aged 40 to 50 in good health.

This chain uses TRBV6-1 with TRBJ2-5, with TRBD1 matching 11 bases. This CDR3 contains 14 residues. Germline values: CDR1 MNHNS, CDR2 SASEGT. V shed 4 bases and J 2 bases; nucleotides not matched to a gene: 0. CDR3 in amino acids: CASSGDRGQETQYF. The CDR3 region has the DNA TGTGCCAGCAGTGGGGACAGGGGGCAAGAGACCCAGTACTTC.

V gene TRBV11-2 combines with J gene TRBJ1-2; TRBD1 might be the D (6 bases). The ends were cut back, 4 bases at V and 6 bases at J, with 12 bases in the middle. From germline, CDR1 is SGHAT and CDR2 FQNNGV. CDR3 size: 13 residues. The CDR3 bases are TGTGCCAGCAGCTCGGGACACTCCCATGGCTACACCTTC. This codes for CASSSGHSHGYTF.

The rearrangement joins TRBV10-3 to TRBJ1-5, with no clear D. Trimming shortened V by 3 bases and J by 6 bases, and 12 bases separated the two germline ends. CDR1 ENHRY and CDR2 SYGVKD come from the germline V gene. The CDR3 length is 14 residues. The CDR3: CAISEVLGSQPQHF. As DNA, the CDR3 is TGTGCCATCAGTGAAGTACTTGGGAGTCAGCCCCAGCATTTT.

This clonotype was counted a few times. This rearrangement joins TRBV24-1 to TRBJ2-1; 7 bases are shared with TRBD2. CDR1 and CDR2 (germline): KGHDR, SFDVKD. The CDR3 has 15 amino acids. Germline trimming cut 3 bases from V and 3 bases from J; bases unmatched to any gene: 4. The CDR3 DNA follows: TGTGCCACCAGTGATCCCAGCGGGGTCTACAATGAGCAGTTCTTC. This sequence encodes CATSDPSGVYNEQFF.

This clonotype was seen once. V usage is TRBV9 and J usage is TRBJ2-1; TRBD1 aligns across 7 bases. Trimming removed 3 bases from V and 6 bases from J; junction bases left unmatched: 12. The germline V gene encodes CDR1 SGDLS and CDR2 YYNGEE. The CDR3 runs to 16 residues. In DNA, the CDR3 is TGTGCCAGCAGCGCCACACAGGGGTCGGTCGGCAATGAGCAGTTCTTC. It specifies CASSATQGSVGNEQFF.

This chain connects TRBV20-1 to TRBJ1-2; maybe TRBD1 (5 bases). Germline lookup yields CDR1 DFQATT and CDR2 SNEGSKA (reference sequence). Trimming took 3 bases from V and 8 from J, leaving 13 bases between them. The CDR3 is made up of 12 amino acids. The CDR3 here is CSASAQGRGYTF. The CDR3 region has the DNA TGCAGTGCTAGCGCTCAGGGACGCGGCTACACCTTC.

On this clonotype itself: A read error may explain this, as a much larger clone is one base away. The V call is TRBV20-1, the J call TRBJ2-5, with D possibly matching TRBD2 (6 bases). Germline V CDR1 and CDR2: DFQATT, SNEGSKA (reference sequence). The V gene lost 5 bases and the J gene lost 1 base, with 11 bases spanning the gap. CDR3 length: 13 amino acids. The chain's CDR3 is CSAGGAAQETQYF. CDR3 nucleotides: TGCAGTGCTGGCGGGGCGGCCCAAGAGACCCAGTACTTC.

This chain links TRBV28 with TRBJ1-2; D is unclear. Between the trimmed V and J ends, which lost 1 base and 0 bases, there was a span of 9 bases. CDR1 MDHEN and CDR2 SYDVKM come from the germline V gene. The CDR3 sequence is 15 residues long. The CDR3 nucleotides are TGTGCCAGCAGTTTATTCGCCAGACCTAACTATGGCTACACCTTC. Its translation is CASSLFARPNYGYTF.

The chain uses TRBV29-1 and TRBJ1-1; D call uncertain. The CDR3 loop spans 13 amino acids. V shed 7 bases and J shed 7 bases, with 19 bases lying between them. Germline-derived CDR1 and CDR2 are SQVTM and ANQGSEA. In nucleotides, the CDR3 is TGCAGCGCCGAGGAGGCAAGTCGAATTGAAGCTTTCTTT. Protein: CSAEEASRIEAFF.

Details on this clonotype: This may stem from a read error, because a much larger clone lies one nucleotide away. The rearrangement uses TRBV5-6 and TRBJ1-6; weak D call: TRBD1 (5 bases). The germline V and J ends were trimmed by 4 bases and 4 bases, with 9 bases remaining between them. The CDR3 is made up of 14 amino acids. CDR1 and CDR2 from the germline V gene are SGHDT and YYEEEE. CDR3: CASSRDRYNSPLHF. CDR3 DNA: TGTGCCAGCAGCCGGGACCGTTATAATTCACCCCTCCACTTT.

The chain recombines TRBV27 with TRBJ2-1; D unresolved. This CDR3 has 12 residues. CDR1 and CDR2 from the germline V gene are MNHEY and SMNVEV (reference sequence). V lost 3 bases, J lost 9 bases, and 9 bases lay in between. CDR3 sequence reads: CASSFLVSEQFF. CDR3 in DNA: TGTGCCAGCAGTTTCTTAGTGAGTGAGCAGTTCTTC.

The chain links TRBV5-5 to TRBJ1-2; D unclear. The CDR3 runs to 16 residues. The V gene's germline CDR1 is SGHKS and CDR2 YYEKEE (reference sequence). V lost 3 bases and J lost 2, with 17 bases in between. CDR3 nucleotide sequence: TGTGCCAGCAGCTCATTCAAATCGGTGTTCAACTATGGCTACACCTTC. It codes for CASSSFKSVFNYGYTF. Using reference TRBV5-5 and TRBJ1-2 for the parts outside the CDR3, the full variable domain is DAGVTQSPTHLIKTRGQQVTLRCSPISGHKSVSWYQQVLGQGPQFIFQYYEKEERGRGNFPDRFSARQFPNYSSELNVNALLLGDSALYLCASSSFKSVFNYGYTFGSGTRLTVV.

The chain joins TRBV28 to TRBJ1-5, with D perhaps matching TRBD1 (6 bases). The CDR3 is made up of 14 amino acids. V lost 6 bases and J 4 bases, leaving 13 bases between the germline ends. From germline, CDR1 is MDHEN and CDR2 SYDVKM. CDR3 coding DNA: TGTGCCAGCAGGGACGGGACACCTAATCAGCCCCAGCATTTT. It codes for CASRDGTPNQPQHF.

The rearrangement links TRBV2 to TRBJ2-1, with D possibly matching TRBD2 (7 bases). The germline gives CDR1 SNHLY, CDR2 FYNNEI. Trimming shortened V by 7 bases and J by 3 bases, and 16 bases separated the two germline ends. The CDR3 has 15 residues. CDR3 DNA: TGTGCCAGCATCAAAGGGGGGGACCACTACAATGAGCAGTTCTTC. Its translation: CASIKGGDHYNEQFF.

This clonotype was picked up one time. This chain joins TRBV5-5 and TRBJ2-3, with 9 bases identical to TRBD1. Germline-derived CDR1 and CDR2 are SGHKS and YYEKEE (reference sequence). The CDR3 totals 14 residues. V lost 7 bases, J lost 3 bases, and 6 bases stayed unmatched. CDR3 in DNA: TGTGCCAGCTCAAGGACAGGGGAAACAGATACGCAGTATTTT. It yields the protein CASSRTGETDTQYF.

DNA for the CDR3: TGTGCCAGCAGTGTCGTGGGAAGTGGCTACAATGAGCAGTTCTTC. Translated: CASSVVGSGYNEQFF. This sequence joins TRBV2 and TRBJ2-1; no definite D call. The germline gives CDR1 SNHLY, CDR2 FYNNEI. This CDR3 contains 15 residues. Trimming took 4 bases from V and 3 from J, leaving 13 bases between them.

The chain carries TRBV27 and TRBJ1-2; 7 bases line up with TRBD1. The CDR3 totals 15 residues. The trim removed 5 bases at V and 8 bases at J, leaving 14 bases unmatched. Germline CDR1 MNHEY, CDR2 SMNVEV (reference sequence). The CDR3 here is CASSRTTGFVNGYTF. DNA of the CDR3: TGTGCCAGCAGTCGCACGACAGGGTTTGTCAACGGCTACACCTTC.

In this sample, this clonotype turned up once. This CDR3 reads CAIQGSGEKLFF. The CDR3 DNA follows: TGTGCCATACAGGGATCGGGTGAAAAACTGTTTTTT. The rearrangement joins TRBV2 to TRBJ1-4; D possibly corresponds to TRBD1 (6 bases). From germline, CDR1 is SNHLY and CDR2 FYNNEI. The CDR3 is 12 residues long. Trimming removed 10 bases at V and 7 bases at J, with 13 bases between.

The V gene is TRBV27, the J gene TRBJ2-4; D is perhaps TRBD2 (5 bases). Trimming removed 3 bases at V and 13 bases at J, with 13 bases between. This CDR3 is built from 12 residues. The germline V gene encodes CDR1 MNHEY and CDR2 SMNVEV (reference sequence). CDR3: CASSFVGREQYF. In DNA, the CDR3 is TGTGCCAGCAGTTTTGTAGGAAGGGAGCAGTACTTC.

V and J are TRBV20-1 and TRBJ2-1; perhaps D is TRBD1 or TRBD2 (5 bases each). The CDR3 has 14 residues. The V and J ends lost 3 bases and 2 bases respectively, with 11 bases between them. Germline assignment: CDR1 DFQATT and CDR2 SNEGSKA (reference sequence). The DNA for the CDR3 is TGCAGTGCTAGTTTGGGGGACCCCTACAATGAGCAGTTCTTC. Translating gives CSASLGDPYNEQFF.

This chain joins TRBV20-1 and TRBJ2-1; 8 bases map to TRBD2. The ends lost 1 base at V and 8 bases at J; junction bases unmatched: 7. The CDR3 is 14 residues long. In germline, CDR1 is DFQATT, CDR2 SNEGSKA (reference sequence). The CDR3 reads CSARVNGGAHEQFF. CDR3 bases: TGCAGTGCTAGAGTGAACGGGGGGGCCCATGAGCAGTTCTTC.

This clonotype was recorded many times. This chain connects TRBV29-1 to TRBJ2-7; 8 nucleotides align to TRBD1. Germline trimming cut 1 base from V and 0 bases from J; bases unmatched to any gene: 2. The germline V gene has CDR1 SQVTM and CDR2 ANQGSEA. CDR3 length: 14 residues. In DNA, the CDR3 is TGCAGCGTTGAAGGGACAGGGAACTCCTACGAGCAGTACTTC. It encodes CSVEGTGNSYEQYF.